These T cell receptor beta chains were read from a single sample in a study of lymphopenia after photon versus proton radiotherapy. Assay: immunoSEQ multiplex PCR; the TCRdb copy retains only in-frame clones and omits some. The sample consists of 6,500 to 8,000 clones, 85% to 90% of them appearing once. Sequenced here: peripheral blood, sampled from a patient treated with photon-based radiotherapy. These TCRs come from a man between 60 and 70 years old with cholangiocarcinoma. CDR3s include the opening cysteine and the closing phenylalanine or tryptophan. Fields, in order: V gene, D gene, J gene, clone size, CDR3 DNA, CDR3 protein. The D gene is left open where the match is weak. Clone size is not always given. Where it is, it says once, few, many or a class for expanded clones.

v_gene: TRBV28; d_gene: -; j_gene: TRBJ1-2; abundance: -; CDR3nt: TGTGCCAGCAGGAGACTGGACAGAAACTATGGCTACACCTTC; CDR3aa: CASRRLDRNYGYTF
v_gene: TRBV7-9; d_gene: -; j_gene: TRBJ2-1; abundance: -; CDR3nt: TGTGCCAGCAGTTTTGACTCCTACAATGAGCAGTTCTTC; CDR3aa: CASSFDSYNEQFF
v_gene: TRBV7-8; d_gene: -; j_gene: TRBJ1-5; abundance: -; CDR3nt: TGTGCCAGCAGCCCTGAATACAATCAGCCCCAGCATTTT; CDR3aa: CASSPEYNQPQHF
v_gene: TRBV5-6; d_gene: -; j_gene: TRBJ1-1; abundance: -; CDR3nt: TGTGCCAGCAGCCTAACCGGGTTGCGGACTGAAGCTTTCTTT; CDR3aa: CASSLTGLRTEAFF
v_gene: TRBV21-1; d_gene: -; j_gene: TRBJ2-7; abundance: few; CDR3nt: TGTGCCAGCAGCAAAGTGGAACAGCCCACTGATAGCGAGAGCTCCTACGAGCAGTACTTC; CDR3aa: CASSKVEQPTDSESSYEQYF
v_gene: TRBV6-1; d_gene: -; j_gene: TRBJ2-5; abundance: once; CDR3nt: TGTGCCAGCCGGCGTAGGGAGCAAGAGACCCAGTACTTC; CDR3aa: CASRRREQETQYF
v_gene: TRBV28; d_gene: -; j_gene: TRBJ2-7; abundance: -; CDR3nt: TGTGCCAGCAGTTCCAGCTCCTACGAGCAGTACTTC; CDR3aa: CASSSSSYEQYF
v_gene: TRBV19; d_gene: -; j_gene: TRBJ1-2; abundance: -; CDR3nt: TGTGCCAGTAGTATGGCAAACTATGGCTACACCTTC; CDR3aa: CASSMANYGYTF
v_gene: TRBV28; d_gene: -; j_gene: TRBJ2-2; abundance: -; CDR3nt: TGTGCCAGCTCACAATTCGGACGGCTGAACACCGGGGAGCTGTTTTTT; CDR3aa: CASSQFGRLNTGELFF
v_gene: TRBV7-8; d_gene: -; j_gene: TRBJ1-5; abundance: -; CDR3nt: TGTGCCAGCAGCTTAAGTGGGGGAAATCAGCCCCAGCATTTT; CDR3aa: CASSLSGGNQPQHF
v_gene: TRBV28; d_gene: -; j_gene: TRBJ1-2; abundance: -; CDR3nt: TGTGCCAGCAGACTCGCACAGAACTATGGCTACACCTTC; CDR3aa: CASRLAQNYGYTF
v_gene: TRBV5-4; d_gene: -; j_gene: TRBJ1-3; abundance: -; CDR3nt: TGTGCCAGCAGCTTGAGAGGGGCCCACTCTGGAAACACCATATATTTT; CDR3aa: CASSLRGAHSGNTIYF
v_gene: TRBV27; d_gene: -; j_gene: TRBJ1-1; abundance: -; CDR3nt: TGTGCCAGCAGTTTAGAGGCAGGGACTGAAGCTTTCTTT; CDR3aa: CASSLEAGTEAFF
v_gene: TRBV7-2; d_gene: -; j_gene: TRBJ2-3; abundance: -; CDR3nt: TGTGCCAGCAGCCCGGGACTGGTAGATACGCAGTATTTT; CDR3aa: CASSPGLVDTQYF
v_gene: TRBV2; d_gene: -; j_gene: TRBJ2-5; abundance: once; CDR3nt: TGTGCCAGCAGTGGGGATACCCAAGAGACCCAGTACTTC; CDR3aa: CASSGDTQETQYF
v_gene: TRBV5-1; d_gene: -; j_gene: TRBJ2-7; abundance: -; CDR3nt: TGCGCCAGCAGCTTGGAGGGACTGCAATACGAGCAGTACTTC; CDR3aa: CASSLEGLQYEQYF
v_gene: TRBV5-1; d_gene: -; j_gene: TRBJ2-3; abundance: few; CDR3nt: TGCGCCAGCAGCTTGGGGTCACTTTCTAGCACAGATACGCAGTATTTT; CDR3aa: CASSLGSLSSTDTQYF
v_gene: TRBV11-2; d_gene: -; j_gene: TRBJ1-2; abundance: -; CDR3nt: TGTGCCAGCAGCTTCCCGGACTATGGCTACACCTTC; CDR3aa: CASSFPDYGYTF
v_gene: TRBV18; d_gene: -; j_gene: TRBJ1-3; abundance: -; CDR3nt: TGTGCCAGTTGGTCCGTCGGAAACACCATATATTTT; CDR3aa: CASWSVGNTIYF
v_gene: TRBV5-5; d_gene: -; j_gene: TRBJ2-5; abundance: -; CDR3nt: TGTGCCAGCAGCTTGGCCCCTGGGATTCAAGAGACCCAGTACTTC; CDR3aa: CASSLAPGIQETQYF
v_gene: TRBV19; d_gene: -; j_gene: TRBJ2-7; abundance: -; CDR3nt: TGTGCCAGTAGTGAGAATGTCTTCTACGAGCAGTACTTC; CDR3aa: CASSENVFYEQYF
v_gene: TRBV4-2; d_gene: -; j_gene: TRBJ2-3; abundance: once; CDR3nt: TGTGCCAGCAGCCAAGATTACGGGGCAGGGACAGATACGCAGTATTTT; CDR3aa: CASSQDYGAGTDTQYF
v_gene: TRBV9; d_gene: TRBD1; j_gene: TRBJ2-5; abundance: -; CDR3nt: TGTGCCAGCAGTAAGGGACAGGCGGAGACCCAGTACTTC; CDR3aa: CASSKGQAETQYF
v_gene: TRBV11-3; d_gene: TRBD1; j_gene: TRBJ2-5; abundance: once; CDR3nt: TGTGCCAGCAGCTTAGAGGGGACAGGGCAAGAGACCCAGTACTTC; CDR3aa: CASSLEGTGQETQYF
v_gene: TRBV4-1; d_gene: -; j_gene: TRBJ2-4; abundance: once; CDR3nt: TGCGCCAGCAGCCACACGGCTCGGGGGACACGCACCTTAGCCAAAAACATTCAGTACTTC; CDR3aa: CASSHTARGTRTLAKNIQYF
v_gene: TRBV18; d_gene: -; j_gene: TRBJ2-5; abundance: -; CDR3nt: TGTGCCAGCTCACGACAGTCCCAAGAGACCCAGTACTTC; CDR3aa: CASSRQSQETQYF
v_gene: TRBV27; d_gene: TRBD1; j_gene: TRBJ1-6; abundance: -; CDR3nt: TGTGCCAGCAGATTGGGACAGACGAGCTCCTATAATTCACCCCTCCACTTT; CDR3aa: CASRLGQTSSYNSPLHF
v_gene: TRBV12-5; d_gene: TRBD1; j_gene: TRBJ2-7; abundance: -; CDR3nt: TGTGCTAGTGGTTTAGACTTGACAGGGAAAATCTACGAGCAGTACTTC; CDR3aa: CASGLDLTGKIYEQYF
v_gene: TRBV27; d_gene: -; j_gene: TRBJ1-4; abundance: -; CDR3nt: TGTGCCAGCGGCGGCCCATCCTGGGGTAATGAAAAACTGTTTTTT; CDR3aa: CASGGPSWGNEKLFF
v_gene: TRBV7-3; d_gene: -; j_gene: TRBJ2-7; abundance: -; CDR3nt: TGTGCCAGCAGCCAGAGTCCGGGATCGAGCTACGAGCAGTACTTC; CDR3aa: CASSQSPGSSYEQYF
v_gene: TRBV11-3; d_gene: TRBD2; j_gene: TRBJ2-1; abundance: -; CDR3nt: TGTGCCAGCAGCCGTGGGACTAGCGGGAGTTTTAGGGATGAGCAGTTCTTC; CDR3aa: CASSRGTSGSFRDEQFF
v_gene: TRBV6-4; d_gene: -; j_gene: TRBJ2-3; abundance: -; CDR3nt: TGTGCCAGCAGTGACGACGTTAGCACAGATACGCAGTATTTT; CDR3aa: CASSDDVSTDTQYF
v_gene: TRBV6-1; d_gene: TRBD1; j_gene: TRBJ2-3; abundance: -; CDR3nt: TGTGCCAGCAGTCCGGACAGGGGTTGGGATACGCAGTATTTT; CDR3aa: CASSPDRGWDTQYF
v_gene: TRBV11-3; d_gene: TRBD1; j_gene: TRBJ2-2; abundance: -; CDR3nt: TGTGCCAGCAGCTTCCGGGACAGCTACACCGGGGAGCTGTTTTTT; CDR3aa: CASSFRDSYTGELFF
v_gene: TRBV19; d_gene: -; j_gene: TRBJ1-1; abundance: -; CDR3nt: TGTGCCAGTAGAGAGCAGGGCACTGAAGCTTTCTTT; CDR3aa: CASREQGTEAFF
v_gene: TRBV6-5; d_gene: TRBD2; j_gene: TRBJ2-1; abundance: once; CDR3nt: TGTGCCAGCACTAGCCTAGCGGGAGTTGTTAATGAGCAGTTCTTC; CDR3aa: CASTSLAGVVNEQFF
v_gene: TRBV7-9; d_gene: TRBD2; j_gene: TRBJ2-3; abundance: -; CDR3nt: TGTGCCAGCAGCCCGGGGGGGGCAGATACGCAGTATTTT; CDR3aa: CASSPGGADTQYF
v_gene: TRBV6-1; d_gene: TRBD1; j_gene: TRBJ2-7; abundance: -; CDR3nt: TGTGCCAGCAGTGCTAGGGACAGCTCCTACGAGCAGTACTTC; CDR3aa: CASSARDSSYEQYF
v_gene: TRBV27; d_gene: TRBD1; j_gene: TRBJ1-5; abundance: -; CDR3nt: TGTGCCAGCAGTTTACACAGGGGCTATAGCAATCAGCCCCAGCATTTT; CDR3aa: CASSLHRGYSNQPQHF
v_gene: TRBV7-9; d_gene: -; j_gene: TRBJ2-5; abundance: -; CDR3nt: TGTGCCAGCAGCTTAGACAGGGCTGAGACCCAGTACTTC; CDR3aa: CASSLDRAETQYF
v_gene: TRBV2; d_gene: TRBD1; j_gene: TRBJ1-1; abundance: -; CDR3nt: TGTGCCAGCAGTGTACGGACAGACAGGGAGGCTTTCTTT; CDR3aa: CASSVRTDREAFF
v_gene: TRBV6-5; d_gene: -; j_gene: TRBJ1-3; abundance: -; CDR3nt: TGTGCCAGCAGTTCGCCAGTCCTCTCTGGAAACACCATATATTTT; CDR3aa: CASSSPVLSGNTIYF
v_gene: TRBV5-4; d_gene: TRBD1; j_gene: TRBJ1-1; abundance: -; CDR3nt: TGTGCCAGCAGCCCCGGGACAGGGGCAAGTAACACTGAAGCTTTCTTT; CDR3aa: CASSPGTGASNTEAFF
v_gene: TRBV5-4; d_gene: -; j_gene: TRBJ1-2; abundance: -; CDR3nt: TGTGCCAGCAGCTTGACGGTGGGTGGCTACACCTTC; CDR3aa: CASSLTVGGYTF
v_gene: TRBV15; d_gene: -; j_gene: TRBJ2-1; abundance: -; CDR3nt: TGTGCCACCAGCAGAGATCGGAGTAGATACAATGAGCAGTTCTTC; CDR3aa: CATSRDRSRYNEQFF
v_gene: TRBV12-5; d_gene: -; j_gene: TRBJ2-1; abundance: -; CDR3nt: TGTGCTAGTACGGGAGCCTCCTACAATGAGCAGTTCTTC; CDR3aa: CASTGASYNEQFF
v_gene: TRBV7-2; d_gene: TRBD1; j_gene: TRBJ1-4; abundance: -; CDR3nt: TGTGCCAGCAGCCGGGGACAGATCAATGAAAAACTGTTTTTT; CDR3aa: CASSRGQINEKLFF
v_gene: TRBV2; d_gene: -; j_gene: TRBJ1-3; abundance: -; CDR3nt: TGTGCCAGCAGTGACTCACCGGTAGGCTCTGGAAACACCATATATTTT; CDR3aa: CASSDSPVGSGNTIYF
v_gene: TRBV5-5; d_gene: -; j_gene: TRBJ1-4; abundance: -; CDR3nt: TGTGCCAGCAGCGCAGAAGGAGACGAAAAACTGTTTTTT; CDR3aa: CASSAEGDEKLFF
v_gene: TRBV4-1; d_gene: -; j_gene: TRBJ2-3; abundance: -; CDR3nt: TGCGCCAGCAGCCAAGATAATAAGGAGTTCACAGATACGCAGTATTTT; CDR3aa: CASSQDNKEFTDTQYF
v_gene: TRBV2; d_gene: -; j_gene: TRBJ2-2; abundance: once; CDR3nt: TGTGCCAGCAGTCTAGACAGAATCTCCAACACCGGGGAGCTGTTTTTT; CDR3aa: CASSLDRISNTGELFF
v_gene: TRBV5-4; d_gene: TRBD1; j_gene: TRBJ2-3; abundance: -; CDR3nt: TGTGCCAGCAACAACAGGGGGAAAAGCACAGATACGCAGTATTTT; CDR3aa: CASNNRGKSTDTQYF
v_gene: TRBV9; d_gene: -; j_gene: TRBJ1-1; abundance: -; CDR3nt: TGTGCCAGCAGCGTTCGGCCAAATAGGGACACTGAAGCTTTCTTT; CDR3aa: CASSVRPNRDTEAFF
v_gene: TRBV15; d_gene: -; j_gene: TRBJ1-1; abundance: -; CDR3nt: TGTGCCACCGGTGGGGGAACGAACACTGAAGCTTTCTTT; CDR3aa: CATGGGTNTEAFF
v_gene: TRBV4-1; d_gene: -; j_gene: TRBJ1-1; abundance: -; CDR3nt: TGCGCCAGCAGCCAAGTTGCGGCGGTTGAAGCTTTCTTT; CDR3aa: CASSQVAAVEAFF